This note documents a single T cell receptor beta chain sequence. What this receptor recognizes is not known. No clone much larger than this one lies a single base away; base qualities are absent. The data are from a study of blood T cell repertoires in COVID-19 (dated by TCRdb to between 2020 and 2021). At the level of the whole study: The collaborator samples originated in the United States, Italy and Spain and spanned the acute and convalescent phases of COVID-19. Where available, HLA class I and class II types were obtained from metadata supplied by the sample provider rather than from assay-based typing. Deeply sampled blood TCRbeta repertoires from subjects exposed to, actively infected with, or recovered from COVID-19 were included in the dataset. The material from the prospective study consisted of cDNA or gDNA derived from T cells, B-cell-depleted T cells, or PBMCs. The sample metadata nearly always contained a de-identified subject ID, COVID-19 status, age in years and sex. The samples were drawn from two sources: the first 160 participants of the ongoing ImmuneRACE study, and about 1,300 subjects contributed by 6 global collaborators. The repertoires were made available in a free public database intended to serve as a resource for research on the immune response to SARS-CoV-2.

Whole blood was collected in K2EDTA tubes by collaborating institutions according to the institutions' own protocols. For TCRbeta analysis, collaborators shipped samples in one of three forms: frozen whole blood, isolated PBMCs, or DNA extracted from either of those sample types. The germline V and J ends show losses of 3 bases and 5 bases respectively, and no gene match explains 10 bases of the junction. The CDR1 and CDR2 encoded by the germline V gene are SGDLS and YYNGEE. The CDR3 holds 16 amino acids from the cysteine to the phenylalanine. Only CDR3 DNA remains: 48 bases, in frame from the first base. TCRbeta CDR3 regions were amplified from genomic DNA by means of the immunoSEQ Assay, a bias-controlled multiplex PCR. The source study handled its data this way. The number of nucleated cells in each sample was estimated by amplification of reference gene primers within the assay. To quantify the absolute abundance of each unique TCRbeta CDR3 rearrangement, sequence reads were collapsed and filtered. For each sample, productive Simpson clonality was calculated by taking the square root of Simpson's diversity index across productive rearrangements. TCRdb took this table from immuneACCESS and kept in-frame rearrangements with V and J called. Such tables lack part of the clones; where checked against another copy, unresolved V genes explain under half of the gap, and the rest is unexplained. That table furnishes V, J and clone size, whereas the DNA furnished D and trimming. The sample yields about 40,000 clones; approximately 86% were counted once. Of the sample, 15% to 20% falls within the top ten clones.

The full study reports these points: The quantity of clinical and demographic metadata differed by source and by participant and was supplied without curation.

The receptor was isolated from a middle-aged man in a cohort sampled during active COVID-19. The chain uses TRBV9 and TRBJ2-3; 9 nucleotides in the junction match TRBD2. Specimen: peripheral blood. The DNA reads TGTGCCAGCAGCGAGGGGCTAGCGGGGTTTGGAGATACGCAGTATTTT. It is translated as CASSEGLAGFGDTQYF. When the CDR3 is completed using the reference TRBV9 and TRBJ2-3 genes on either side, the full variable domain is DSGVTQTPKHLITATGQRVTLRCSPRSGDLSVYWYQQSLDQGLQFLIQYYNGEERAKGNILERFSAQQFPDLHSELNLSSLELGDSALYFCASSEGLAGFGDTQYFGPGTRLTVL.